This TCR beta chain was documented in a study of cytomegalovirus exposure and HLA in healthy donors. J lost 3 bases, V lost 5 bases, and 10 bases had no gene match. CDR1 is SGHTA and CDR2 is FQGNSA in the germline V gene. The CDR3 totals 16 residues. To note about this clone: Its antigen is undetermined.

The donors were part of the validation cohort, which consisted of about 120 subjects and was separate from the first cohort of 666 subjects. Sequencing used immunoSEQ multiplex PCR; TCRdb keeps in-frame clones, though not all of them. Of roughly 150,000 clones detected, about 90% appear once; the ten largest clones hold 10%. Study observations and caveats: Subsequent analysis found a tendency for first-cohort TCR clusters to co-occur within the 120 or so validation repertoires. Researchers counted roughly 160 TCR beta chains as cytomegalovirus-associated. Reports credit the classifier with highly specific, highly sensitive diagnosis of cytomegalovirus status.

The chain joins TRBV7-2 to TRBJ2-1, with 7 nucleotides matching TRBD1. This TCR was recovered from a woman between 18 and 29 years old in good health and CMV-seropositive. Sequenced material: PBMCs. CDR3 amino acids: CASSPAGTEVYNEQFF. The CDR3 DNA reads TGTGCCAGCAGCCCAGCCGGGACAGAAGTCTACAATGAGCAGTTCTTC.